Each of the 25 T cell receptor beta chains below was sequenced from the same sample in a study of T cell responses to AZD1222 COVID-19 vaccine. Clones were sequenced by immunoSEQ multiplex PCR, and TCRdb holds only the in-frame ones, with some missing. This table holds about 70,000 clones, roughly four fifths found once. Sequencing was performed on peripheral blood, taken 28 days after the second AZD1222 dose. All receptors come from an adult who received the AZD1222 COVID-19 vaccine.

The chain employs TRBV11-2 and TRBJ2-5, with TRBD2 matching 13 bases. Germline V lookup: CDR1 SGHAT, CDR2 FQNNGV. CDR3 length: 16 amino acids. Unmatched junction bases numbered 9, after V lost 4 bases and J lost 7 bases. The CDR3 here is CASSSTSGGRGGTQYF. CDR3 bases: TGTGCCAGCAGCTCGACTAGCGGGGGGCGCGGGGGGACCCAGTACTTC.

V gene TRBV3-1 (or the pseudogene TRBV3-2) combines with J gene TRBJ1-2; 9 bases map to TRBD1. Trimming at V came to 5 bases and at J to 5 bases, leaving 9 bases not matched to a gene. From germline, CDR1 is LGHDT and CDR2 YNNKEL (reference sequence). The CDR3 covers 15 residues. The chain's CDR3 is CASSKPGQGTYGYTF. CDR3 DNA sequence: TGTGCCAGCAGCAAACCGGGACAGGGAACATATGGCTACACCTTC.

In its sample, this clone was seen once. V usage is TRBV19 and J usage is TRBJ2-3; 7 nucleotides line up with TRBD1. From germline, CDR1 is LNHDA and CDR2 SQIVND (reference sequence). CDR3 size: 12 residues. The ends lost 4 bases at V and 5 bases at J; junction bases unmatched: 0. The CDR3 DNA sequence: TGTGCCAGTAGTACAGGGGGAGATACGCAGTATTTT. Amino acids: CASSTGGDTQYF.

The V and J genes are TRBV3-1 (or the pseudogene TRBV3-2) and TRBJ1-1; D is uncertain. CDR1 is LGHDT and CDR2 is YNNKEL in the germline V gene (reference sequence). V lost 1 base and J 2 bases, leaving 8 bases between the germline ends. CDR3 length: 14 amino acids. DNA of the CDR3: TGTGCCAGCAGCCAAGCCCACGGCAACACTGAAGCTTTCTTT. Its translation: CASSQAHGNTEAFF.

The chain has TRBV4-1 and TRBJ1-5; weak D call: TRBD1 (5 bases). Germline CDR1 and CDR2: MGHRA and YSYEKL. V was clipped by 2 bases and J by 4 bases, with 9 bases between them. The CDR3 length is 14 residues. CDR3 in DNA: TGCGCCAGCAGCCAAAATCAGGGAAATCAGCCCCAGCATTTT. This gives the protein CASSQNQGNQPQHF.

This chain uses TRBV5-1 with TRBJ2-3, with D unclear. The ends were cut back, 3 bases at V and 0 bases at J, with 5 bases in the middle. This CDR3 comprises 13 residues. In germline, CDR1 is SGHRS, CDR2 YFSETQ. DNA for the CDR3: TGCGCCAGCAGCTGGAGTAGCACAGATACGCAGTATTTT. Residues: CASSWSSTDTQYF. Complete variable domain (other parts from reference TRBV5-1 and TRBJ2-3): KAGVTQTPRYLIKTRGQQVTLSCSPISGHRSVSWYQQTPGQGLQFLFEYFSETQRNKGNFPGRFSGRQFSNSRSEMNVSTLELGDSALYLCASSWSSTDTQYFGPGTRLTVL.

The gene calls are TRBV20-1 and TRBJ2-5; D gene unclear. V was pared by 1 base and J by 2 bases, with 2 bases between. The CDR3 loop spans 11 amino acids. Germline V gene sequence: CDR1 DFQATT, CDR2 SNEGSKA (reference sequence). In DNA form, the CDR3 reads TGCAGTGCTAGAGGGCAAGAGACCCAGTACTTC. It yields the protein CSARGQETQYF.

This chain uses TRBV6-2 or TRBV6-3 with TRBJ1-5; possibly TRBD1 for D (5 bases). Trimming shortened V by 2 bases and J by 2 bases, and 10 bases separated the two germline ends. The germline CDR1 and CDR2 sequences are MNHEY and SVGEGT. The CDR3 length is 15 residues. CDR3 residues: CASSYRGERNQPQHF. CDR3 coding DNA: TGTGCCAGCAGTTACAGGGGCGAGCGCAATCAGCCCCAGCATTTT.

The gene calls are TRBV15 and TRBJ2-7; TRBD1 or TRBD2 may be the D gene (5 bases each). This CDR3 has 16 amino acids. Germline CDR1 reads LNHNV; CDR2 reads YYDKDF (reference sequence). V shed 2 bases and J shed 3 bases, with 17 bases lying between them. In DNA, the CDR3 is TGTGCCACCAGCAGACCGGGGACCCTTGCCGTCTACGAGCAGTACTTC. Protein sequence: CATSRPGTLAVYEQYF.

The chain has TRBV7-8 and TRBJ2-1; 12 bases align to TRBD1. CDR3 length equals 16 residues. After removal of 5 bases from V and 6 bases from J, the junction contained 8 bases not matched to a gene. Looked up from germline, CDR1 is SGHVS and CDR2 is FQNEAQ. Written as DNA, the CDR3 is TGTGCCAGCAGCCTGGGACAGGGGGCGGGTTTCAATGAGCAGTTCTTC. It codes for CASSLGQGAGFNEQFF.

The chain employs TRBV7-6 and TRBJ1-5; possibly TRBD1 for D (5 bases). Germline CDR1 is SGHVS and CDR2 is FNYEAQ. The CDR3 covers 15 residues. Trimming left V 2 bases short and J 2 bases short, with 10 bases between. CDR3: CASSLRGGGNQPQHF. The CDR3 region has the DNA TGTGCCAGCAGCTTACGGGGAGGGGGCAATCAGCCCCAGCATTTT.

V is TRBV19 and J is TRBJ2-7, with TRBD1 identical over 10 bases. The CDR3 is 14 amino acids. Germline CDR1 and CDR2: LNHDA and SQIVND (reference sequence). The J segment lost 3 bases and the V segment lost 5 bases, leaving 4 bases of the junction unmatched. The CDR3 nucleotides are TGTGCCAGTAGTGCCCGGGACAGGGGCTACGAGCAGTACTTC. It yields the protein CASSARDRGYEQYF.

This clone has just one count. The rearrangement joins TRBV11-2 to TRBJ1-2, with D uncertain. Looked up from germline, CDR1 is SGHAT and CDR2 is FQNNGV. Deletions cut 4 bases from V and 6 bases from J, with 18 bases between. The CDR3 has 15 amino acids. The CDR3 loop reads CASSYPEDGDNGYTF. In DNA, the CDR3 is TGTGCCAGCAGCTATCCGGAGGACGGAGACAATGGCTACACCTTC.

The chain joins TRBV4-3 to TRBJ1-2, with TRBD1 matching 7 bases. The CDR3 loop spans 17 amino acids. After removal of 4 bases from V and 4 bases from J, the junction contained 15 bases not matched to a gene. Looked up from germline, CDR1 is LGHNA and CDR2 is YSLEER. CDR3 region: CASSRAGTEKELYGYTF. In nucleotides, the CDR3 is TGCGCCAGCAGCCGAGCCGGGACAGAAAAAGAACTCTATGGCTACACCTTC.

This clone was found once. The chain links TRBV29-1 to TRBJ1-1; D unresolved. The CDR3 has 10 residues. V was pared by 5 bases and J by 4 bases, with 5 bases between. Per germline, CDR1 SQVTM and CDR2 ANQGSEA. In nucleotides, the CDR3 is TGCAGCGTTCAAATCACTGAAGCTTTCTTT. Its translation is CSVQITEAFF.

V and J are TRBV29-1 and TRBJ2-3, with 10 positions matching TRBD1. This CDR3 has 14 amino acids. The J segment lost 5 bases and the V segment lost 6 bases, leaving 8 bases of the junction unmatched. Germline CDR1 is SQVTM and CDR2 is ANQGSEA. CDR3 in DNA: TGCAGCGTAGACGGGACAGGGGACCAAGATACGCAGTATTTT. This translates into CSVDGTGDQDTQYF.

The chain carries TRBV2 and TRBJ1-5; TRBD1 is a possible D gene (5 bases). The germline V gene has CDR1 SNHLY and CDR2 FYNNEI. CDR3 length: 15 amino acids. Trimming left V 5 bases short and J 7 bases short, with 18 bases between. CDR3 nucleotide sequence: TGTGCCAGCAGTATCCGCCAGGGAGGGAGACAGCCCCAGCATTTT. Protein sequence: CASSIRQGGRQPQHF. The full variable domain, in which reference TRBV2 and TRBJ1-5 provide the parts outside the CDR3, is EPEVTQTPSHQVTQMGQEVILRCVPISNHLYFYWYRQILGQKVEFLVSFYNNEISEKSEIFDDQFSVERPDGSNFTLKIRSTKLEDSAMYFCASSIRQGGRQPQHFGDGTRLSIL.

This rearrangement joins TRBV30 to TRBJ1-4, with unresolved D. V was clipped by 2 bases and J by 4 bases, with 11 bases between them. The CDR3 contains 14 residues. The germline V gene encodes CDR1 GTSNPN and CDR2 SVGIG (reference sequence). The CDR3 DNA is TGTGCCTGGAGTCAAGGGTTAAATAATGAAAAACTGTTTTTT. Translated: CAWSQGLNNEKLFF.

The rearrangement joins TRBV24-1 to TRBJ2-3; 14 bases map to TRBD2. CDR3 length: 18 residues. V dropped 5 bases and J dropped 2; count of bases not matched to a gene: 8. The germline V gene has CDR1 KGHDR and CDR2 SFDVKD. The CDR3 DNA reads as TGTGCCACCAGTGTCGATGGACTAGCGGGGGGTTTCACAGATACGCAGTATTTT. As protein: CATSVDGLAGGFTDTQYF.

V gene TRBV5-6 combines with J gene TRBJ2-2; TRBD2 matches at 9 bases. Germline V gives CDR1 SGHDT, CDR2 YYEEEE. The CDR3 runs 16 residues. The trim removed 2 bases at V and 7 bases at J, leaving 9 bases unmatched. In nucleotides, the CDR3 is TGTGCCAGCAGCTTCCTCGGTAGCGGGGGCGGCGGGGAGCTGTTTTTT. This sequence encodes CASSFLGSGGGGELFF.

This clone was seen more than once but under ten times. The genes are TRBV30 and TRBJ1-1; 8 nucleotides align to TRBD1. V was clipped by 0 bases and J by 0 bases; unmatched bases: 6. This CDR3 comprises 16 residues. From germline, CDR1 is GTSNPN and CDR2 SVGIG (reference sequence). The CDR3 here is CAWSVNRGYMNTEAFF. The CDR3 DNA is TGTGCCTGGAGTGTAAACAGGGGGTATATGAACACTGAAGCTTTCTTT.

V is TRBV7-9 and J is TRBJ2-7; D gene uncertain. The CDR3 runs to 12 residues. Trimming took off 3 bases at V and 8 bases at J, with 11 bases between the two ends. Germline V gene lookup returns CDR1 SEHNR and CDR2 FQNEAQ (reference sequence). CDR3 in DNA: TGTGCCAGCAGCTTGGGGTTAGGACAGCAGTACTTC. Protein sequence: CASSLGLGQQYF.

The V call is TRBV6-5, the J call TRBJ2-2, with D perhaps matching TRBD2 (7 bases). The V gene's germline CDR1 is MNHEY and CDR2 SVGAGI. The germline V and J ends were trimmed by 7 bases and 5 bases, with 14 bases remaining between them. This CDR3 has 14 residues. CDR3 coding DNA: TGTGCCAGCACGAGGGGGGGGCCTACCGGGGAGCTGTTTTTT. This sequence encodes CASTRGGPTGELFF.

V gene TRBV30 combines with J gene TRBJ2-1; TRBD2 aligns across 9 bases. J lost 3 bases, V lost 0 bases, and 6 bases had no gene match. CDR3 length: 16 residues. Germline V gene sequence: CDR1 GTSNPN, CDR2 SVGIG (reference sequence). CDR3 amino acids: CAWSVGSGGDYNEQFF. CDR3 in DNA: TGTGCCTGGAGTGTGGGTAGCGGGGGAGACTACAATGAGCAGTTCTTC.

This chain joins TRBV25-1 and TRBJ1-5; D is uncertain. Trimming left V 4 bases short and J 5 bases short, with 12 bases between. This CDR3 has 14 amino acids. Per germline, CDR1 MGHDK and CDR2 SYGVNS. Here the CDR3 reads CASSGSAGDQPQHF. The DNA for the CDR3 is TGTGCCAGCAGTGGATCGGCAGGTGATCAGCCCCAGCATTTT.